The 4 T cell receptor beta chains given below trace back to one sample, sequenced in a study of blood T cell repertoires in COVID-19. Measured with immunoSEQ multiplex PCR; TCRdb has only the in-frame clones, and not every one. The table lists a few hundred thousand clones, around 88% of them singletons. What was sequenced was PBMCs or T cells enriched from blood (not recorded which). The receptors derive from a man in his forties who had recovered from COVID-19.

The rearrangement links TRBV30 to TRBJ2-7, with TRBD2 matching over 7 bases. Germline V gene data show CDR1 as GTSNPN and CDR2 as SVGIG (reference sequence). The V and J ends lost 3 bases and 6 bases, in that order; junction bases with no gene match: 5. The CDR3 consists of 12 residues. CDR3 nucleotides: TGTGCCTGGAGCCGCAGGGAGGGCGAGCAGTACTTC. Its protein product is CAWSRREGEQYF.

The chain carries TRBV6-5 and TRBJ2-1; D may be TRBD1 (5 bases). CDR1 MNHEY and CDR2 SVGAGI come from the germline V gene. V lost 5 bases and J 5 bases, leaving 10 bases between the germline ends. This CDR3 is 13 amino acids long. CDR3: CASSPTQDNEQFF. CDR3 sequence (DNA): TGTGCCAGCAGTCCAACACAGGACAATGAGCAGTTCTTC.

The chain is built from TRBV6-2 or TRBV6-3 and TRBJ1-2; D remains ambiguous. Trimming shortened V by 0 bases and J by 1 base, and 15 bases separated the two germline ends. The CDR3 has 17 amino acids. Germline V gene sequence: CDR1 MNHEY, CDR2 SVGEGT. CDR3 nucleotides: TGTGCCAGCAGTTACTCGAACTCCGGAGGACTTAACTATGGCTACACCTTC. Its protein product is CASSYSNSGGLNYGYTF.

The V call is TRBV5-4, the J call TRBJ2-2, with TRBD2 matching over 10 bases. With 4 bases clipped from V and 7 bases from J, the junction kept 13 bases outside the gene matches. There are 17 residues in the CDR3. The germline gives CDR1 SGHNT, CDR2 YYREEE (reference sequence). CDR3 sequence reads: CASSPLLAGVGVGELFF. DNA of the CDR3: TGTGCCAGCAGCCCCCTTCTAGCGGGGGTCGGTGTCGGGGAGCTGTTTTTT. Looking up the rest from reference TRBV5-4 and TRBJ2-2 gives the full variable domain: ETGVTQSPTHLIKTRGQQVTLRCSSQSGHNTVSWYQQALGQGPQFIFQYYREEENGRGNFPPRFSGLQFPNYSSELNVNALELDDSALYLCASSPLLAGVGVGELFFGEGSRLTVL.